This record concerns one TCR beta chain sequence. Its target is not known. The sample is drawn from a study of beta chain features in type 1 diabetes. Study-wide background: In age, gender and cell yields, patients were similar to healthy donors. The study, taken as a whole, reports: All four CD4+ subsets from Type 1 diabetes patients carried moderately but significantly shorter TCRB CDR3s.

What was sequenced were expressed TCRB transcripts, since all of the isolated RNA had been reverse transcribed. It was found that naive, central memory and regulatory T cell samples averaged about 3.4 million reads. Assay: immunoSEQ multiplex PCR; the TCRdb copy retains only in-frame clones and omits some. The table lists about 180,000 clones, roughly an eighth of them singletons. The clonotype originates from a woman aged 18-30 years in good health. Material for sequencing was central memory CD4+ T cells from blood.

The CDR3 bases are TGTGCCAGCAGTTTACAGGGCCGAGTCAATCAGCCCCAGCATTTT. This sequence encodes CASSLQGRVNQPQHF. The chain joins TRBV28 to TRBJ1-5, with D possibly being TRBD1 (5 bases). The CDR3 extends over 15 amino acids. Trimming shortened V by 2 bases and J by 3 bases, and 11 bases separated the two germline ends. CDR1 MDHEN and CDR2 SYDVKM come from the germline V gene.